The 15 T cell receptor beta chains given below trace back to one sample, sequenced in a study of blood T cells in healthy people across ages. It was with a sample-barcoded 5' primer and a J-beta primer mix that a second PCR of roughly 7 to 12 cycles was run. A single record per CDR3 protein comes from TCRdb applying MiXCR to the 5' RACE reads. The sample has about a million distinct CDR3 sequences, less than 45% seen once. The sample was blood. These receptors came from a man younger than 35 in good health.

The V and J genes are TRBV7-3 and TRBJ2-2; 7 nucleotides agree with TRBD1. This CDR3 comprises 15 residues. Trimming removed 4 bases from V and 4 bases from J; junction bases left unmatched: 6. The germline gives CDR1 SGHTA, CDR2 FQGTGA. The CDR3 is CASSSVGQTTGELFF. DNA for the CDR3: TGTGCCAGCAGCTCCGTGGGACAGACCACCGGGGAGCTGTTTTTT.

This sequence joins TRBV7-9 and TRBJ1-1, with a tentative D call TRBD1 (5 bases). CDR1 SEHNR and CDR2 FQNEAQ come from the germline V gene (reference sequence). The CDR3 covers 12 residues. The V end was cut by 5 bases, the J end by 9 bases, with 13 bases between. The CDR3 protein is CASSADRSKAFF. CDR3 bases: TGTGCCAGCAGCGCAGACAGATCAAAAGCTTTCTTT.

Notes on this clonotype: The junction and the germline gene differ at one end; a read error may be behind it. The rearrangement links TRBV5-1 to TRBJ2-3, with a tentative D call TRBD1 (7 bases). This CDR3 comprises 15 residues. Germline V lookup: CDR1 SGHRS, CDR2 YFSETQ. The CDR3 loop reads CTSSPRGERTDTQYF. CDR3 in DNA: TGCACCAGCAGCCCCAGGGGGGAACGCACAGATACGCAGTATTTT.

J is TRBJ1-5 and V is TRBV28, with TRBD1 matching over 7 bases. The CDR3 loop spans 14 amino acids. In germline, CDR1 is MDHEN, CDR2 SYDVKM. Trimming cost V 6 bases and J 5 bases; bases outside gene matches: 7. The CDR3 DNA follows: TGTGCCAGCAGCCTCCGGGACAGTGATCAGCCCCAGCATTTT. This translates into CASSLRDSDQPQHF.

For this clonotype: A single base separates this from a much larger clone, so it may be a read error. The chain links TRBV27 to TRBJ2-1; no definite D call. The J call could be wrong; TRBJ2-7 is a better fit for the DNA end. The CDR3 spans 14 residues. CDR1 is MNHEY, CDR2 SMNVEV, per germline (reference sequence). The CDR3: CASSSSLSYNEQYF. The CDR3 coding sequence is TGTGCCAGCAGTTCAAGCCTCTCCTACAATGAGCAGTACTTC.

The chain links TRBV15 to TRBJ2-1, with unresolved D. Per germline, CDR1 LNHNV and CDR2 YYDKDF (reference sequence). V dropped 0 bases and J dropped 10 bases, with 19 bases sitting between them. This CDR3 spans 16 amino acids. The CDR3 DNA follows: TGTGCCACCAGCAGAGACCCGGGCCCTTTAGGTGGGGAGCAGTTCTTC. It codes for CATSRDPGPLGGEQFF.

The chain uses TRBV20-1 and TRBJ2-7; D may correspond to TRBD1 or TRBD2 (6 bases each). V shed 0 bases and J shed 2 bases, with 14 bases lying between them. The CDR3 sequence is 15 residues long. The germline V gene encodes CDR1 DFQATT and CDR2 SNEGSKA (reference sequence). Here the CDR3 reads CSARDDQGRPYEQYF. DNA for the CDR3: TGCAGTGCTAGAGATGATCAGGGGAGGCCCTACGAGCAGTACTTC.

The chain recombines TRBV11-2 with TRBJ1-1, with TRBD1 matching over 8 bases. CDR1 and CDR2 from the germline V gene are SGHAT and FQNNGV. With 3 bases clipped from V and 4 bases from J, the junction kept 7 bases outside the gene matches. The CDR3 consists of 15 residues. This CDR3 reads CASSFPDRASTEAFF. CDR3 nucleotides: TGTGCCAGCAGCTTCCCGGACAGGGCAAGCACTGAAGCTTTCTTT.

This clonotype has a handful of counts. The J gene is TRBJ2-3, the V gene TRBV20-1, with TRBD2 identical over 8 bases. There are 17 residues in the CDR3. Germline V gives CDR1 DFQATT, CDR2 SNEGSKA (reference sequence). The CDR3 sequence is CRPGGPRIYSSTDTQYF. In DNA, the CDR3 is TGCAGACCGGGGGGGCCCCGGATATATTCTAGCACAGATACGCAGTATTTT.

The chain employs TRBV7-3 and TRBJ2-1; D is undetermined. The CDR3 runs 15 residues. V was trimmed by 5 bases and J by 0 bases, leaving 11 bases between them. CDR1 and CDR2 (germline): SGHTA, FQGTGA. The CDR3 DNA reads as TGTGCCAGCAGCACGACCCCCTTCTCCTACAATGAGCAGTTCTTC. It is translated as CASSTTPFSYNEQFF. The entire variable domain, with the rest obtained from reference TRBV7-3 and TRBJ2-1, is as follows: GAGVSQTPSNKVTEKGKYVELRCDPISGHTALYWYRQSLGQGPEFLIYFQGTGAADDSGLPNDRFFAVRPEGSVSTLKIQRTERGDSAVYLCASSTTPFSYNEQFFGPGTRLTVL.

The table lists this clonotype with a few counts. The J gene is TRBJ2-3, the V gene TRBV14, with D unclear. Germline CDR1 is SGHDN and CDR2 is FVKESK. V lost 2 bases and J 8 bases, leaving 5 bases between the germline ends. CDR3 length: 11 residues. This CDR3 reads CASSQTITQYF. In DNA form, the CDR3 reads TGTGCCAGCAGCCAAACGATTACGCAGTATTTT.

The chain employs TRBV20-1 and TRBJ1-1, with D hard to call. The length of the CDR3 is 15 residues. Germline V gene sequence: CDR1 DFQATT, CDR2 SNEGSKA (reference sequence). The V gene lost 0 bases and the J gene lost 0 bases, with 11 bases spanning the gap. The CDR3 reads CSAREVAEMNTEAFF. For the CDR3, the DNA is TGCAGTGCTAGAGAAGTTGCAGAAATGAACACTGAAGCTTTCTTT.

This clonotype was counted a few times. The CDR3 sequence is CSVERKTGELFF. In DNA, the CDR3 is TGCAGCGTTGAAAGGAAGACCGGGGAGCTGTTTTTT. The chain joins TRBV29-1 to TRBJ2-2; D is undetermined. The CDR3 has 12 amino acids. V was trimmed by 2 bases and J by 5 bases, leaving 6 bases between them. Germline V gives CDR1 SQVTM, CDR2 ANQGSEA.

This clonotype showed up just a few times. This chain links TRBV7-2 with TRBJ1-1; 7 nucleotides match TRBD1. The germline CDR1 and CDR2 sequences are SGHTA and FQGNSA. This CDR3 has 15 amino acids. With V trimmed by 0 bases and J by 5 bases, 6 bases remained unmatched. The CDR3: CASSLALAGGTEAFF. CDR3 DNA sequence: TGTGCCAGCAGCTTAGCGCTCGCAGGGGGAACTGAAGCTTTCTTT.

The chain carries TRBV29-1 and TRBJ1-1; possibly TRBD1 for D (5 bases). V was clipped by 7 bases and J by 5 bases, with 20 bases between them. This CDR3 spans 14 amino acids. Germline V gene lookup returns CDR1 SQVTM and CDR2 ANQGSEA. The CDR3 region has the DNA TGCAGCGGGAAGACAACCTGGGGGTATACTGAAGCTTTCTTT. Residues: CSGKTTWGYTEAFF.